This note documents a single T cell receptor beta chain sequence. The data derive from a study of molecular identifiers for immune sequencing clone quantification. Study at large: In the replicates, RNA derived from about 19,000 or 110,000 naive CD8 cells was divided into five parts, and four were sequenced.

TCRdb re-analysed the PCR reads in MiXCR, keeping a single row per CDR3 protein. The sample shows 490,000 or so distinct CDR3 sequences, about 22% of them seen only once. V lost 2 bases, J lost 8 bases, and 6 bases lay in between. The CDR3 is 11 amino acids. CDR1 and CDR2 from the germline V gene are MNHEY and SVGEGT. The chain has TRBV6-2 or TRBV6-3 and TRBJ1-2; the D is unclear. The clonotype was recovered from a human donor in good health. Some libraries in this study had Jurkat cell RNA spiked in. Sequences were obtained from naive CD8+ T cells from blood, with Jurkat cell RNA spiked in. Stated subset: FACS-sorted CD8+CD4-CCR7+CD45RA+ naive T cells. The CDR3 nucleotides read TGTGCCAGCAGTTACAAACAGGGCTACACCTTC. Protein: CASSYKQGYTF.